A selection of T cell receptor beta chains follows, all from one sample in a study of cytomegalovirus exposure and HLA in healthy donors. Assay used: immunoSEQ multiplex PCR; TCRdb lists only in-frame clones, some missing. This table has approximately 94,000 clones, over 60% appearing once. Sequences were obtained from PBMCs. The source is a man in his thirties or forties in good health and CMV-seropositive. Both conserved end residues are trimmed from each CDR3. Each record gives: CDR3 protein, D gene, clone size, J gene, V gene. D genes are given only for firm matches. Not every row has a clone size; where given, it reads once, few, many or a size class.

ASSPGHINYGYT	NA	NA	TRBJ1-2	TRBV5-6
ASSLTPGRPLDTEAF	NA	NA	TRBJ1-1	TRBV7-2
ASSYSGAGANVLT	NA	NA	TRBJ2-6	TRBV6-5
ASNPLAGGTTDTQY	TRBD2	NA	TRBJ2-3	TRBV6-4
ASSVQQGMNTEAF	NA	NA	TRBJ1-1	TRBV19
ASSLGTLQGYT	NA	NA	TRBJ1-2	TRBV5-1
ASSLSGKLSEAF	NA	NA	TRBJ1-1	TRBV7-3
ATQAGESNEQF	TRBD2	NA	TRBJ2-1	TRBV10-3
ASSLGATPTQETQY	NA	NA	TRBJ2-5	TRBV5-8
ASTVGQGGPGNTIY	TRBD1	once	TRBJ1-3	TRBV2
ASSPGTGGAVGYT	TRBD1	NA	TRBJ1-2	TRBV19
ASSLTDRAHSPLH	TRBD1	NA	TRBJ1-6	TRBV27
ASRLSSGNTYEQY	TRBD2	NA	TRBJ2-7	TRBV28
ASSDLAESSYNEQF	NA	few	TRBJ2-1	TRBV19
ASSPVTDQPQH	NA	NA	TRBJ1-5	TRBV7-9
ASLQGAIYGYT	TRBD1	NA	TRBJ1-2	TRBV6-6
ASSWDRIGYGNAEAF	TRBD1	few	TRBJ1-1	TRBV7-9